The T cell receptor beta chain under discussion was sequenced for a study of T cell responses to AZD1222 COVID-19 vaccine. In the study overall: Pooling was applied to second doses at about 4 or about 12 weeks. Study conclusions and caveats: Repertoires were obtained only post-peak T cell response. Only 5 or 6 AZD1222 recipients were seropositive at baseline. Receipt of two AZD1222 doses was followed by a rise in Spike-specific TCR breadth and depth.

J was trimmed by 10 bases and V by 5 bases; bases with no gene match: 21. This CDR3 is 18 amino acids long. Looked up from germline, CDR1 is SEHNR and CDR2 is FQNEAQ (reference sequence). Data came from immunoSEQ multiplex PCR; TCRdb stores just in-frame clones and leaves some out. This sample yields about 120,000 clones, of which around nine tenths are seen a single time; over 1.5% belongs to the top ten. Worth noting for this clone: Its matching antigen is unknown.

This TCR derives from an adult in good health. This sample comprised peripheral blood, obtained on day 0 of AZD1222 vaccination. This chain joins TRBV7-9 and TRBJ2-1; 9 bases map to TRBD2. CDR3: CASSPLGLSAGGIKEQFF. For the CDR3, the DNA is TGTGCCAGCAGCCCCTTGGGCCTTTCGGCGGGAGGGATCAAGGAGCAGTTCTTC.